Listed below are T cell receptor beta chains from one sample, sequenced in a study of shared T cell receptors in the human thymus. Here immunoSEQ multiplex PCR was the method, and the copy in TCRdb shows in-frame clones only, minus some. This table holds hundreds of thousands of clones, approximately 90% found once. These data were likewise used in another study, on human thymus T cells.

Sequences were obtained from thymocytes. The origin of the receptors is a boy younger than two with a congenital heart defect. Each CDR3 is given with its conserved first and last residue. The D gene is left open where the match is weak. The size of a clone is reported for some rows only, either as once, few or many, or as a class for expanded clones.

j_gene | len | abundance | v_gene | d_gene | CDR3aa | CDR3nt
TRBJ2-3 | 19 | NA | TRBV10-2 | TRBD2 | CASSVKREGLAAGADTQYF | TGCGCCAGCAGTGTCAAGCGGGAGGGCCTAGCAGCAGGCGCAGATACGCAGTATTTT
TRBJ2-5 | 13 | NA | TRBV30 | TRBD2 | CGGRREPQETQYF | TGTGGCGGGAGGCGGGAACCACAAGAGACCCAGTACTTC
TRBJ1-3 | 15 | NA | TRBV6-5 | TRBD1 | CASSYRGGAGNTIYF | TGTGCCAGCAGTTACCGAGGGGGCGCGGGAAACACCATATATTTT
TRBJ2-2 | 15 | NA | TRBV18 | TRBD2 | CASCVLAGGTGELFF | TGTGCCAGCTGCGTCCTAGCGGGAGGAACCGGGGAGCTGTTTTTT
TRBJ2-7 | 15 | NA | TRBV10-3 | TRBD2 | CAISEGERREDEQYF | TGTGCCATCAGTGAGGGAGAGCGTCGGGAGGACGAGCAGTACTTC
TRBJ2-5 | 16 | NA | TRBV19 | NA | CASKNGGKAPEETQYF | TGTGCCAGTAAAAACGGCGGGAAAGCACCAGAAGAGACCCAGTACTTC
TRBJ1-2 | 15 | few | TRBV11-3 | NA | CASSLETVPGHGYTF | TGTGCCAGCAGCTTAGAAACCGTTCCAGGGCATGGCTACACCTTC
TRBJ2-1 | 16 | NA | TRBV29-1 | TRBD2 | CSVEALAGASYNEQFF | TGCAGCGTTGAAGCATTAGCGGGCGCCTCCTACAATGAGCAGTTCTTC
TRBJ2-1 | 15 | few | TRBV19 | TRBD2 | CASSIELAAYNEQFF | TGTGCCAGTAGTATCGAACTAGCGGCCTACAATGAGCAGTTCTTC
TRBJ2-2 | 16 | NA | TRBV9 | TRBD2 | CASSVELAANTGELFF | TGTGCCAGCAGCGTAGAACTAGCGGCCAACACCGGGGAGCTGTTTTTT
TRBJ2-4 | 12 | NA | TRBV7-2 | NA | CASSLGVGGQYF | TGTGCCAGCAGCCTAGGAGTAGGGGGTCAGTACTTC
TRBJ2-1 | 16 | few | TRBV19 | NA | CASSIDLTKLIDEQFF | TGTGCCAGTAGTATAGATTTGACTAAGTTAATCGATGAGCAGTTCTTC
TRBJ2-7 | 17 | NA | TRBV7-8 | TRBD2 | CASSLGPLAGLTYEQYF | TGTGCCAGCAGCTTAGGGCCTCTAGCGGGTTTGACCTACGAGCAGTACTTC
TRBJ2-5 | 13 | NA | TRBV28 | NA | CASSLGSQETQYF | TGTGCCAGCAGCCTGGGGAGCCAAGAGACCCAGTACTTC
TRBJ1-2 | 13 | NA | TRBV25-1 | TRBD1 | CASRPTGNYGYTF | TGTGCCAGCAGACCGACAGGGAACTATGGCTACACCTTC
TRBJ2-1 | 19 | NA | TRBV5-4 | TRBD2 | CASSRLSSGRACRDNEQFF | TGTGCCAGCAGCCGACTTAGTAGCGGGAGGGCCTGTAGAGACAATGAGCAGTTCTTC
TRBJ2-7 | 14 | NA | TRBV19 | NA | CASSRAGSTYEQYF | TGTGCCAGCAGCCGCGCGGGGTCCACCTACGAGCAGTACTTC
TRBJ2-5 | 16 | NA | TRBV11-2 | NA | CASSLSLRRGQETQYF | TGTGCCAGCAGCTTATCACTAAGAAGGGGCCAAGAGACCCAGTACTTC
TRBJ2-1 | 20 | NA | TRBV7-6 | TRBD1 | CASSLEGEGARSRSDNEQFF | TGTGCCAGCAGCTTAGAGGGTGAGGGGGCAAGATCCCGATCGGACAATGAGCAGTTCTTC
TRBJ2-1 | 16 | NA | TRBV5-4 | TRBD2 | CASSHPSGDPYNEQFF | TGTGCCAGCAGCCACCCTAGCGGGGACCCCTACAATGAGCAGTTCTTC
TRBJ2-3 | 16 | NA | TRBV11-2 | TRBD2 | CASTWEGSGITDTQYF | TGTGCCAGCACCTGGGAGGGTAGCGGGATCACAGATACGCAGTATTTT
TRBJ2-1 | 14 | NA | TRBV6-5 | NA | CASRVQRSGDEQFF | TGTGCCAGCAGGGTGCAGCGATCGGGGGATGAGCAGTTCTTC
TRBJ2-1 | 14 | NA | TRBV7-9 | NA | CASSTRDSSSEQFF | TGTGCCAGCAGCACTAGGGATTCTAGTTCTGAGCAGTTCTTC
TRBJ2-7 | 15 | once | TRBV5-8 | NA | CASSLNRDPPDEQYF | TGTGCCAGCAGCTTGAACAGGGACCCCCCAGACGAGCAGTACTTC
TRBJ2-1 | 21 | NA | TRBV2 | TRBD2 | CASSEARGLAGGPPRVDEQFF | TGTGCCAGCAGTGAAGCCCGGGGGCTAGCGGGAGGGCCGCCAAGAGTCGATGAGCAGTTCTTC
TRBJ1-1 | 13 | NA | TRBV6-5 | TRBD1 | CASSSQGGTEAFF | TGTGCCAGCAGCTCCCAGGGGGGCACTGAAGCTTTCTTT
TRBJ2-5 | 15 | NA | TRBV25-1 | NA | CASSGGTGIGETQYF | TGTGCCAGCAGTGGGGGAACAGGGATCGGGGAGACCCAGTACTTC
TRBJ2-2 | 17 | NA | TRBV25-1 | NA | CASSGPVHIVGTGELFF | TGTGCCAGCAGTGGCCCCGTTCACATCGTCGGGACCGGGGAGCTGTTTTTT